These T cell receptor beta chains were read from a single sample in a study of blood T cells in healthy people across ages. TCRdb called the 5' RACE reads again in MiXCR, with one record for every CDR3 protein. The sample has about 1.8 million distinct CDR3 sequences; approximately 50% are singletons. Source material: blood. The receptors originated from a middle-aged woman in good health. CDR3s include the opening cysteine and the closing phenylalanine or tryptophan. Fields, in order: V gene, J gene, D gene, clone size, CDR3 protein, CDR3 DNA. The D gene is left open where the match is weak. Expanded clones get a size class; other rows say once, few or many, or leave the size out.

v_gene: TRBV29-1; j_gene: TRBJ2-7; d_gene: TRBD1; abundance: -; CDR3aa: CSVLSTGTGIIYEQYF; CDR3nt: TGCAGCGTTCTCTCCACCGGGACAGGGATTATCTACGAGCAGTACTTC
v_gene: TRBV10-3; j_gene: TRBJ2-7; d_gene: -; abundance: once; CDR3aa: CAISGAGARDEQYF; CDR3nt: TGTGCCATCAGTGGGGCGGGGGCCCGAGACGAGCAGTACTTC
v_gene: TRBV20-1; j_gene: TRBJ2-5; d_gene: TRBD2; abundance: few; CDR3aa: CSASGGDTRPGTQYF; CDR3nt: TGCAGTGCCAGCGGGGGCGACACCCGTCCAGGGACCCAGTACTTC
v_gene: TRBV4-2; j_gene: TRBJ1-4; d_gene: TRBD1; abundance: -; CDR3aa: CASSQVSGGVEKLFF; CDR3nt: TGTGCCAGCAGCCAAGTATCAGGGGGCGTTGAAAAACTGTTTTTT
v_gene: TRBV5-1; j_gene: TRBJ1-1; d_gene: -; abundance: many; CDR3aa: CASSSSGTEAFF; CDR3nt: TGTGCCAGCAGTTCATCGGGGACAGAAGCTTTCTTT
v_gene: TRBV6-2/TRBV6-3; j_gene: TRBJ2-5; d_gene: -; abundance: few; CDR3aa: CASTTGRVQETQYF; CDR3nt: TGTGCCAGCACCACCGGGCGGGTTCAAGAGACCCAGTACTTC
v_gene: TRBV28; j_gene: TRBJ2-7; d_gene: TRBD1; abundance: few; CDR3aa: CASSPQQGSWGEQYF; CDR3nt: TGTGCCAGCAGCCCACAACAGGGGTCCTGGGGCGAGCAGTACTTC
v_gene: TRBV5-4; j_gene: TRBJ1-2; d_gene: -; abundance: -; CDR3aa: CASSHGGLDYGYTF; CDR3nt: TGTGCCAGCAGCCATGGGGGCCTCGACTATGGCTACACCTTC
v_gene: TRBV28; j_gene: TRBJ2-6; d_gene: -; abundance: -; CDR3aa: CASSSRIFSGANVLTF; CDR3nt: TGTGCCAGCAGTTCGCGGATTTTCTCTGGGGCCAACGTCCTGACTTTC
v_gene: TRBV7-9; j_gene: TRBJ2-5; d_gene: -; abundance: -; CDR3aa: CASSSPPGPQETQYF; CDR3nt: TGTGCCAGCAGCTCGCCTCCGGGTCCGCAAGAGACCCAGTACTTC
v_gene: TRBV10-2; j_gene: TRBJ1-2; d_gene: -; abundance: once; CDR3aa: CASSVGNTNYGYTF; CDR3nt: TGCGCCAGCAGTGTAGGGAATACTAACTATGGCTACACCTTC
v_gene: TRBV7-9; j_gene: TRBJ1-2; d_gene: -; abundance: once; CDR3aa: CASSLEGSNNYGYTF; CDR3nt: TGTGCCAGCAGCTTAGAGGGCAGCAATAACTATGGCTACACCTTC
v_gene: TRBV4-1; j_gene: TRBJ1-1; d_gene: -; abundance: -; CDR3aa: CASSPFGGPDNTEAFF; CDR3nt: TGCGCCAGCAGCCCCTTTGGAGGACCTGACAACACTGAAGCTTTCTTT
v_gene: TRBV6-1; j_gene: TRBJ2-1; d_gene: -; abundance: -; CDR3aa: CASSPLSRGPVSYNEQFF; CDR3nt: TGTGCCAGCAGTCCTCTAAGCCGGGGCCCTGTCTCCTACAATGAGCAGTTCTTC
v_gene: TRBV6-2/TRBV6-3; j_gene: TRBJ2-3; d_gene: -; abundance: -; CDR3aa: CASSYPAETAPIKTDTQYF; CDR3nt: TGTGCCAGCAGTTACCCGGCGGAGACGGCCCCTATTAAAACAGATACGCAGTATTTT
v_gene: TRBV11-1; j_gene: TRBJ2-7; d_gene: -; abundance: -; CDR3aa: CASSLTGLGGYEQYF; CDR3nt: TGTGCCAGCAGCTTAACCGGCCTAGGAGGCTACGAGCAGTACTTC
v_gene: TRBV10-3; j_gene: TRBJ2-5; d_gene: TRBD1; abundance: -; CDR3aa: CAISGGQPRQVQETQYF; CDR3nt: TGTGCCATCAGTGGGGGACAGCCCCGCCAAGTCCAAGAGACCCAGTACTTC
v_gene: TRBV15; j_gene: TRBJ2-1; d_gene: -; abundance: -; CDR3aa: CATSRVSGNEQFF; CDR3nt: TGTGCCACCAGCAGAGTTTCCGGGAATGAGCAGTTCTTC
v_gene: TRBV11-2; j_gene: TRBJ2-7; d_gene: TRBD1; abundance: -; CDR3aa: CASGDRGQHEQYF; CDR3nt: TGTGCCAGCGGTGACAGGGGGCAGCACGAGCAGTACTTC
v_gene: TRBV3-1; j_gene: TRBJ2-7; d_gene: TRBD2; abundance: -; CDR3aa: CASSPGLAGGLLYYEQYF; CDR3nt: TGTGCCAGCAGCCCGGGACTAGCGGGGGGGCTTTTGTATTACGAGCAGTACTTC
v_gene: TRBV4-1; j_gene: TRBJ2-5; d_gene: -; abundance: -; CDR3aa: CANGQDPPGTVQETQYF; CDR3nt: TGCGCCAACGGCCAAGACCCCCCCGGGACGGTACAAGAGACCCAGTACTTC
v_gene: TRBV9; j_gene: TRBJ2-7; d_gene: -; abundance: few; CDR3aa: CASSVEVGLAYEQYF; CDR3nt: TGTGCCAGCAGCGTAGAGGTGGGACTCGCCTACGAGCAGTACTTC
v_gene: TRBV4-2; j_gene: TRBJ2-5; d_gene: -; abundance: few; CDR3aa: CASSQDFGLGRDETQYF; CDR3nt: TGTGCCAGCAGCCAAGATTTTGGTTTGGGCAGGGACGAGACCCAGTACTTC
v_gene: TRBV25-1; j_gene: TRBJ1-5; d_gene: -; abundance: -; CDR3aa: CTSRQTGDNQPQHF; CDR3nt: TGTACCAGCCGCCAGACAGGAGATAATCAGCCCCAGCATTTT
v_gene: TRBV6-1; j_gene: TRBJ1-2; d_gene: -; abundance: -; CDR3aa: CASSEPFGSSNYGYTF; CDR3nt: TGTGCCAGCAGTGAACCTTTCGGCAGCTCTAACTATGGCTACACCTTC
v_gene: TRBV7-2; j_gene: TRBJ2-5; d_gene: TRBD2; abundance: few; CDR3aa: CASSPRGGALQETQYF; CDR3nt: TGTGCCAGCAGCCCAAGGGGAGGGGCCCTCCAAGAGACCCAGTACTTC
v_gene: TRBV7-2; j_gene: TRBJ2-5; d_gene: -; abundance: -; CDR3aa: CASSLYSGTQYF; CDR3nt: TGTGCCAGCAGCTTATACTCCGGGACCCAGTACTTC
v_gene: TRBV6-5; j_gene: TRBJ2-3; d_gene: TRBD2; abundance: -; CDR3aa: CASSSFGGASDTQYF; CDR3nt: TGTGCCAGCAGCTCGTTCGGGGGGGCTTCAGATACGCAGTATTTT
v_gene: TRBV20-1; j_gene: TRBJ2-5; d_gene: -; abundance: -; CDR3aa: CSARINVTRHRSRGTQYF; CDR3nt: TGCAGTGCTAGAATTAATGTGACTAGACACCGTTCAAGGGGGACCCAGTACTTC
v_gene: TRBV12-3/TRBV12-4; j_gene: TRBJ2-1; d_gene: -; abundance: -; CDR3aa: CASSPSLVDEQFF; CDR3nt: TGTGCCAGCAGCCCGAGCTTGGTGGATGAGCAGTTCTTC
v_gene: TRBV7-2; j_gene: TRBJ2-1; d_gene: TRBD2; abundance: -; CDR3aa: CASSPLLAGGRPRSNEQFF; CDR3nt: TGTGCCAGCAGCCCTTTACTAGCGGGGGGTCGACCGCGGTCCAATGAGCAGTTCTTC
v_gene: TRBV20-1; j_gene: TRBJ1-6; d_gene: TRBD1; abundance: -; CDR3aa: CSASYSRQGISYNSPLHF; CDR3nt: TGCAGTGCTAGTTACTCGAGACAGGGAATCTCCTATAATTCACCCCTCCACTTT
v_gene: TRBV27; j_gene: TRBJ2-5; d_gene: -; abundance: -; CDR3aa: CASSLGGLIQETQYF; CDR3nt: TGTGCCAGCAGTTTAGGGGGGCTGATCCAAGAGACCCAGTACTTC
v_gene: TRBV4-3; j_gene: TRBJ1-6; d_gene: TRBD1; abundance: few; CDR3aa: CASSQETGADKNNSPLHF; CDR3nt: TGCGCCAGCAGCCAAGAGACAGGGGCAGACAAAAATAATTCACCCCTCCACTTT
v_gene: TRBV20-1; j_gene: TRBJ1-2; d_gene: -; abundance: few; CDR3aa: CSVLGPYGYTF; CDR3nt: TGCAGTGTACTGGGTCCTTATGGCTACACCTTC
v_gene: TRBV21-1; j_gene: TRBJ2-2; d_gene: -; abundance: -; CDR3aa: CATVTKLTGGAGELFF; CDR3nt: TGTGCCACGGTTACAAAGCTAACAGGGGGTGCCGGGGAGCTGTTTTTT
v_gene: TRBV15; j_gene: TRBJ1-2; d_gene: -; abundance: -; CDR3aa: CATSRVQPDGYTF; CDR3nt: TGTGCCACCAGCAGAGTCCAACCGGATGGCTACACCTTC
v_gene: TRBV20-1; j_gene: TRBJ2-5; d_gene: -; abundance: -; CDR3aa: CSATLFPNEQYF; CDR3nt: TGCAGTGCTACTTTGTTCCCCAATGAGCAGTACTTC
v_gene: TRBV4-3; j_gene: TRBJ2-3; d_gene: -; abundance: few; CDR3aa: CASSQGGPSPDTQYF; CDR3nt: TGCGCCAGCAGCCAAGGCGGTCCCTCCCCAGATACGCAGTATTTT
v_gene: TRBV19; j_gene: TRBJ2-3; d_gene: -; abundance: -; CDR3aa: CASSSDPGPQYF; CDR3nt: TGTGCCAGTAGTTCTGACCCCGGACCGCAGTATTTT
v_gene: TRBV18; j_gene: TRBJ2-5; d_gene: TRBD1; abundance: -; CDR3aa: CASSPGRTGQETQYF; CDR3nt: TGTGCCAGCTCACCGGGAAGGACAGGGCAAGAGACCCAGTACTTC
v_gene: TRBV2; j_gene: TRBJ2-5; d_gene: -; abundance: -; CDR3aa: CASSSPGAEETQYF; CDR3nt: TGTGCCAGCAGTTCCCCTGGGGCAGAAGAGACCCAGTACTTC
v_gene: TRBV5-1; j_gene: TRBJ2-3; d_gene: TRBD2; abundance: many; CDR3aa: CASSLDPSGGATDTQYF; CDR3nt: TGTGCCAGCAGCTTAGATCCTAGCGGGGGGGCTACAGATACGCAGTATTTT
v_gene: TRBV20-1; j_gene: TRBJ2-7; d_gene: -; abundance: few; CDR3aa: CSAPKSRDQKTYEQYF; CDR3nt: TGCAGTGCCCCTAAAAGCAGGGACCAAAAGACCTACGAGCAGTACTTC
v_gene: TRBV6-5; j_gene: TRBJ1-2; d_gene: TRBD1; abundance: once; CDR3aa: CASSYSGGHSYGYTF; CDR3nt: TGTGCCAGCAGTTACTCAGGGGGCCATTCCTATGGCTACACCTTC